Presented here are 27 T cell receptor beta chains from one specimen sequenced in a study of long-term antiretroviral therapy in people with HIV. Researchers report immunoSEQ v3.0 was run at survey level. Libraries were prepared by immunoSEQ multiplex PCR; TCRdb keeps only in-frame clonotypes and omits some of them. The sample consists of some 35,000 clones, roughly 88% of them appearing once. Sequencing was performed on unsorted PBMCs, taken 2.2 years after starting antiretroviral therapy. Source of these receptors: a man between 18 and 35 years old with HIV.

This clone was found once. The rearrangement links TRBV5-1 to TRBJ2-7; 8 nucleotides agree with TRBD1. The trim removed 2 bases at V and 3 bases at J, leaving 4 bases unmatched. Germline CDR1 reads SGHRS; CDR2 reads YFSETQ. This CDR3 has 14 amino acids. The DNA for the CDR3 is TGCGCCAGCAGCTTCGGAGGACAGGGCTACGAGCAGTACTTC. Translated, it gives CASSFGGQGYEQYF.

This clone was seen more than once but under ten times. The chain employs TRBV5-1 and TRBJ2-2, with TRBD2 identical over 11 bases. Germline values: CDR1 SGHRS, CDR2 YFSETQ. The trim removed 4 bases at V and 2 bases at J, leaving 4 bases unmatched. CDR3 length: 16 amino acids. The CDR3 nucleotides are TGCGCCAGCAGCGGTGGACTAGCGGGTAACACCGGGGAGCTGTTTTTT. It yields the protein CASSGGLAGNTGELFF.

The chain employs TRBV7-9 and TRBJ2-6; D possibly corresponds to TRBD2 (6 bases). CDR1 SEHNR and CDR2 FQNEAQ come from the germline V gene (reference sequence). With 4 bases removed from V and 4 bases from J, the gap between germline ends came to 17 bases. The CDR3 loop spans 17 amino acids. The CDR3 sequence is CASSSTGTLMGANVLTF. CDR3 in DNA: TGTGCCAGCAGCTCAACCGGGACTTTAATGGGGGCCAACGTCCTGACTTTC.

The chain links TRBV11-2 to TRBJ1-1, with unresolved D. Trimming shortened V by 6 bases and J by 6 bases, and 20 bases separated the two germline ends. The CDR3 totals 15 residues. CDR1 and CDR2 from the germline V gene are SGHAT and FQNNGV. The CDR3 protein is CASRRARLGNPEAFF. Here the CDR3 DNA reads TGTGCCAGCAGAAGGGCCCGCCTGGGCAATCCTGAAGCTTTCTTT.

This clone was seen a single time. The J gene is TRBJ2-7, the V gene TRBV6-5; either TRBD1 or TRBD2 may supply D (5 bases each). The germline gives CDR1 MNHEY, CDR2 SVGAGI. Trimming took 8 bases from V and 4 from J, leaving 9 bases between them. The CDR3 extends over 11 amino acids. In DNA, the CDR3 is TGTGCCAGCCGGGGCCGATACGAGCAGTACTTC. Residues: CASRGRYEQYF.

This clone has only a few counts. J is TRBJ1-6 and V is TRBV7-9, with TRBD1 as a possible D gene (6 bases). The CDR3 is 13 residues long. The germline V gene has CDR1 SEHNR and CDR2 FQNEAQ (reference sequence). V was trimmed by 5 bases and J by 12 bases, leaving 14 bases between them. CDR3 nucleotide sequence: TGTGCCAGCAGCGTTGGAGAGGGGGGACCCCTCCACTTT. Residues: CASSVGEGGPLHF. Variable domain in full (rest from reference TRBV7-9 and TRBJ1-6): DTGVSQNPRHKITKRGQNVTFRCDPISEHNRLYWYRQTLGQGPEFLTYFQNEAQLEKSRLLSDRFSAERPKGSFSTLEIQRTEQGDSAMYLCASSVGEGGPLHFGNGTRLTVT.

The J gene is TRBJ1-2, the V gene TRBV30; perhaps TRBD1 as D (5 bases). Trimming cost V 4 bases and J 8 bases, with 14 bases left between them. Germline V lookup: CDR1 GTSNPN, CDR2 SVGIG (reference sequence). This CDR3 contains 12 residues. This CDR3 reads CAWNGDSGGYTF. The CDR3 DNA sequence: TGTGCCTGGAATGGGGACTCCGGGGGCTACACCTTC.

The chain recombines TRBV13 with TRBJ2-1; D possibly corresponds to TRBD1 (6 bases). This CDR3 is built from 16 residues. Germline CDR1 is PRHDT and CDR2 is FYEKMQ (reference sequence). The V gene lost 5 bases and the J gene lost 5 bases, with 19 bases spanning the gap. CDR3 sequence: CASSHGGVTSDNEQFF. The CDR3 coding sequence is TGTGCCAGCAGCCATGGGGGCGTCACCTCGGACAATGAGCAGTTCTTC.

This chain uses TRBV2 with TRBJ1-1, with 7 positions matching TRBD1. The CDR3 is 14 residues long. CDR1 is SNHLY, CDR2 FYNNEI, per germline. After removal of 6 bases from V and 3 bases from J, the junction contained 7 bases not matched to a gene. CDR3 DNA: TGTGCCAGCAGCCCCAAGGACAGGTACACTGAAGCTTTCTTT. Residues: CASSPKDRYTEAFF.

This clone appeared a few times. The J gene is TRBJ2-2, the V gene TRBV28, with a weak D call TRBD2 (6 bases). This CDR3 contains 15 residues. Trimming pared 3 bases from V and 7 bases from J, leaving 15 bases between. Germline CDR1 reads MDHEN; CDR2 reads SYDVKM. The CDR3: CASSFHGSGIGELFF. CDR3 in DNA: TGTGCCAGCAGTTTCCACGGGAGTGGGATCGGGGAGCTGTTTTTT.

The CDR3 loop reads CASSEIGAGGPQYF. In DNA, the CDR3 is TGTGCCAGCAGTGAAATCGGAGCGGGGGGGCCCCAGTACTTC. V gene TRBV2 combines with J gene TRBJ2-5; 10 nucleotides align to TRBD2. There are 14 residues in the CDR3. The germline V gene encodes CDR1 SNHLY and CDR2 FYNNEI. J gave up 9 bases and V 2 bases, and 6 bases lay outside the gene matches. Supplemented by reference TRBV2 and TRBJ2-5, the full variable domain reads EPEVTQTPSHQVTQMGQEVILRCVPISNHLYFYWYRQILGQKVEFLVSFYNNEISEKSEIFDDQFSVERPDGSNFTLKIRSTKLEDSAMYFCASSEIGAGGPQYFGPGTRLLVL.

This chain connects TRBV9 to TRBJ2-5; D possibly corresponds to TRBD2 (6 bases). Trimming left V 4 bases short and J 9 bases short, with 10 bases between. The CDR3 extends over 11 amino acids. Germline assignment: CDR1 SGDLS and CDR2 YYNGEE. The CDR3 loop reads CASSPGGAQYF. CDR3 coding DNA: TGTGCCAGCAGCCCAGGAGGGGCCCAGTACTTC.

This chain links TRBV27 with TRBJ2-7; TRBD2 matches at 7 bases. V was pared by 3 bases and J by 4 bases, with 6 bases of the junction left unmatched. In germline, CDR1 is MNHEY, CDR2 SMNVEV (reference sequence). The CDR3 is 14 residues long. The CDR3 reads CASSFLGTTYEQYF. The DNA of the CDR3 is TGTGCCAGCAGTTTCCTCGGGACTACATACGAGCAGTACTTC.

This clone appeared a single time. This chain connects TRBV30 to TRBJ2-1, with 11 bases matching TRBD2. V trimming: 3 bases; J trimming: 8 bases; junction bases outside the gene matches: 12. The CDR3 length is 16 residues. Germline V lookup: CDR1 GTSNPN, CDR2 SVGIG (reference sequence). CDR3 DNA: TGTGCCTGGAGCGGGCAACTAGCGGGAGTAAATCATGAGCAGTTCTTC. Encoded protein: CAWSGQLAGVNHEQFF.

CDR3 sequence reads: CASSYQVNTGELFF. As DNA, the CDR3 is TGTGCCAGCAGCTACCAAGTGAACACCGGGGAGCTGTTTTTT. This chain joins TRBV6-6 and TRBJ2-2; D unclear. From germline, CDR1 is MNHNY and CDR2 SVGAGI (reference sequence). The CDR3 is 14 amino acids. The V gene lost 6 bases and the J gene lost 1 base, with 9 bases spanning the gap.

This chain uses TRBV14 with TRBJ1-1, with D hard to call. V was clipped by 2 bases and J by 11 bases, with 12 bases between them. Germline-derived CDR1 and CDR2 are SGHDN and FVKESK. CDR3 length: 12 residues. The CDR3 coding sequence is TGTGCCAGCAGCCAAAGTCGTCGGACTGCTTTCTTT. It translates to CASSQSRRTAFF.

This clone was observed a handful of times. The chain carries TRBV4-1 and TRBJ1-1, with 10 bases lining up with TRBD1. The CDR3 extends over 15 amino acids. In germline, CDR1 is MGHRA, CDR2 YSYEKL. Trimming removed 1 base from V and 3 bases from J; junction bases left unmatched: 2. CDR3 coding DNA: TGCGCCAGCAGCCAAGCCGGGACAGGGGACACTGAAGCTTTCTTT. This gives the protein CASSQAGTGDTEAFF.

The chain joins TRBV6-5 to TRBJ2-5, with 8 bases fitting TRBD1. V trimming: 4 bases; J trimming: 5 bases; junction bases outside the gene matches: 12. Germline CDR1 reads MNHEY; CDR2 reads SVGAGI. The CDR3 has 16 residues. Here the CDR3 reads CASSSADFNRGETQYF. CDR3 DNA sequence: TGTGCCAGCAGTTCCGCCGACTTCAACAGGGGGGAGACCCAGTACTTC.

The genes are TRBV11-1 and TRBJ2-1; D perhaps matches TRBD2 (6 bases). The CDR3 sequence is 17 residues long. Trimming took off 1 base at V and 8 bases at J, with 21 bases between the two ends. CDR1 and CDR2 (germline): SGHAT, FQDESV (reference sequence). Written as DNA, the CDR3 is TGTGCCAGCAGCTTAGGGAGGGAAGGACGAGATTCCGATGAGCAGTTCTTC. This encodes CASSLGREGRDSDEQFF.

The rearrangement uses TRBV28 and TRBJ1-1, with 7 bases that match TRBD1. V trimming: 2 bases; J trimming: 1 base; junction bases outside the gene matches: 4. The CDR3 length is 15 residues. Germline assignment: CDR1 MDHEN and CDR2 SYDVKM. The CDR3 loop reads CASSLPAGGNTEAFF. The DNA of the CDR3 is TGTGCCAGCAGTTTACCGGCAGGGGGGAACACTGAAGCTTTCTTT. Together with reference TRBV28 and TRBJ1-1, the CDR3 gives the full variable domain: DVKVTQSSRYLVKRTGEKVFLECVQDMDHENMFWYRQDPGLGLRLIYFSYDVKMKEKGDIPEGYSVSREKKERFSLILESASTNQTSMYLCASSLPAGGNTEAFFGQGTRLTVV.

The gene calls are TRBV30 and TRBJ2-6; 8 bases are shared with TRBD1. Germline V gene data show CDR1 as GTSNPN and CDR2 as SVGIG (reference sequence). The CDR3 loop spans 17 amino acids. Trimming at V came to 4 bases and at J to 3 bases, leaving 11 bases not matched to a gene. CDR3 sequence (DNA): TGTGCCTGGACTTTGACAGGGGTCGTGGGTGGGGCCAACGTCCTGACTTTC. As protein: CAWTLTGVVGGANVLTF. The variable domain in full, with the rest retrieved from reference TRBV30 and TRBJ2-6, is SQTIHQWPATLVQPVGSPLSLECTVEGTSNPNLYWYRQAAGRGLQLLFYSVGIGQISSEVPQNLSASRPQDRQFILSSKKLLLSDSGFYLCAWTLTGVVGGANVLTFGAGSRLTVL.

The CDR3 bases are TGCGCCAGCAGCCCCGGACAGGGGGCAAGTCAGGGCTACACCTTC. Residues: CASSPGQGASQGYTF. This rearrangement joins TRBV4-1 to TRBJ1-2; 11 bases line up with TRBD1. The CDR3 has 15 amino acids. The germline CDR1 and CDR2 sequences are MGHRA and YSYEKL. Trimming removed 4 bases from V and 8 bases from J; junction bases left unmatched: 9.

In this sample, this clone turned up once. V gene TRBV18 combines with J gene TRBJ1-1; D gene ambiguous. The V end lost 2 bases, the J end lost 6 bases, and 10 bases lay between the germline ends. The CDR3 is 13 residues long. Germline V gene data show CDR1 as KGHSH and CDR2 as LQKENI. Here the CDR3 DNA reads TGTGCCAGCTCACCAGGGTCAAGTGCTGAAGCTTTCTTT. This sequence encodes CASSPGSSAEAFF.

V and J are TRBV21-1 and TRBJ2-7; no check of the table's D call, TRBD1, against the DNA was made. TRBV21-1 is described as a pseudogene. This CDR3 is 18 amino acids long. CDR3 in amino acids: CASSNLHPGQRPNREQYF. The CDR3 bases are TGTGCCAGCAGCAACCTTCATCCGGGACAAAGGCCCAATCGGGAGCAGTACTTC.

The table lists this clone with a few counts. The rearrangement uses TRBV27 and TRBJ2-1, with D perhaps matching TRBD2 (6 bases). V lost 4 bases and J lost 5, with 9 bases in between. Germline V gene data show CDR1 as MNHEY and CDR2 as SMNVEV (reference sequence). The CDR3 sequence is 13 residues long. CDR3 sequence (DNA): TGTGCCAGCAGTTGGGACTGGAACAATGAGCAGTTCTTC. Protein sequence: CASSWDWNNEQFF.

The chain joins TRBV4-1 to TRBJ1-1; 10 bases are shared with TRBD1. CDR3 length: 16 amino acids. CDR1 MGHRA and CDR2 YSYEKL come from the germline V gene. After removal of 4 bases from V and 3 bases from J, the junction contained 8 bases not matched to a gene. The CDR3 region is CASSLDRGLVDTEAFF. The CDR3 nucleotides are TGCGCCAGCAGCCTAGACAGGGGGCTGGTGGACACTGAAGCTTTCTTT.

The rearrangement links TRBV6-1 to TRBJ1-2, with no clear D. The CDR3 runs to 13 residues. Germline V CDR1 and CDR2: MNHNS, SASEGT. V was trimmed by 3 bases and J by 8 bases, leaving 13 bases between them. The CDR3, as DNA: TGTGCCAGCAGTGAGGTAGCAGGAGTCGGCTACACCTTC. Protein: CASSEVAGVGYTF.